Here is one T cell receptor beta chain with its context. What it binds is not known. Trimming removed 4 bases from V and 0 bases from J, with 9 bases in between. Per germline, CDR1 LGHNA and CDR2 YSLEER. The CDR3 is 14 amino acids. The data were obtained in a study of STAT5B mutations in CD4+ large granular lymphocyte leukemia. The overall study: Among healthy controls, a particular HLA allele went with more CDR3 'QG' motifs.

Study results and limitations: Top patient clones used TRBV06 genes more often: 8/27 versus 2/35 in controls.

Using immunoSEQ multiplex PCR, the repertoire was profiled, and TCRdb retains in-frame clones only, with some absent. Among 32,000 or so clones listed, about 82% were seen once. This sequence originates from a human donor in good health. The chain recombines TRBV4-3 with TRBJ2-5; D unclear. Sequencing was done on a sample of CD4+ T cells from blood buffy coats. Here the CDR3 DNA reads TGCGCCAGCAGCCCGTGGGTGTACCAAGAGACCCAGTACTTC. As protein: CASSPWVYQETQYF.